The T cell receptor beta chain under discussion was sequenced for a study of CXCR3-negative and CXCR3-positive naive CD8 T cells. Whole-study findings and limits: In CXCR3-positive naive cells, the TRB CDR3s were more hydrophobic than in CXCR3-negative naive cells.

The germline CDR1 and CDR2 sequences are MNHEY and SMNVEV (reference sequence). The CDR3 extends over 14 amino acids. UMI-labeled 5' RACE TRB cDNA libraries were prepared from the cells. TCRdb re-called the 5' RACE reads; every CDR3 protein appears as one record, without DNA. This repertoire includes some 150,000 distinct CDR3 sequences. Notes on this clonotype: What it binds is unknown.

Sample: naive CXCR3+ CD8+ T cells from blood. Subset indicated: CD45RO-CCR7+CD27+CD95- naive CD8+ T cells expressing CXCR3 (TNR3+). V and J are TRBV27 and TRBJ2-1; TCRdb picks TRBD1, but there is no DNA to check that call. This clonotype originated in a human donor in good health. Some clones in this sample may be carry-over from other donors' samples. The CDR3: CASGHFDRDREQFF.